The 27 T cell receptor beta chains listed next were all sequenced from one sample in a study of spatial heterogeneity in lung cancer. Each CDR3 protein gets one entry after TCRdb re-called the 5' RACE reads with MiXCR. This sample has about 26,000 distinct CDR3 sequences, with 10% to 15% found just once. The sample's time point: sample taken at primary tumor resection. The authors sequenced whole RNA from tumor, nontumor lung or frozen PBMC without sorting. This specimen was PBMCs, taken at surgery. The source is a female donor with early-stage non-small cell lung cancer.

This clonotype was seen at least ten times. The chain carries TRBV28 and TRBJ1-1; TRBD1 matches at 12 bases. Germline V CDR1 and CDR2: MDHEN, SYDVKM. The CDR3 is made up of 17 amino acids. Unmatched junction bases numbered 14, after V lost 6 bases and J lost 6 bases. Here the CDR3 DNA reads TGTGCCAGCAGACGTACCCGGGACAGGGGGCTTATTGCTGAAGCTTTCTTT. It specifies CASRRTRDRGLIAEAFF.

In its sample, this clonotype was seen many times. Since the CDR3 does not end with the conserved phenylalanine or tryptophan, this likely comes from a read error. It is unclear where the CDR3 begins or ends on the DNA, so no DNA is shown, and the CDR3 is as TCRdb lists it. The chain is built from TRBV5-6 and TRBJ2-7; the DNA was not compared with TRBD1, the D call given in the table. The germline gives CDR1 SGHDT, CDR2 YYEEEE. Including both end residues, the CDR3 is 11 amino acids long. CDR3 sequence reads: CASSLKDRGFG.

The table lists this clonotype with many counts. V and J are TRBV5-1 and TRBJ2-5; 8 bases are a match to TRBD1. CDR1 SGHRS and CDR2 YFSETQ come from the germline V gene. V lost 0 bases and J lost 3; bases outside the gene matches: 7. CDR3 length: 16 residues. CDR3 nucleotide sequence: TGCGCCAGCAGCTTGGGGGACAGGCTGCCAGAAGAGACCCAGTACTTC. Translated: CASSLGDRLPEETQYF.

V gene TRBV27 combines with J gene TRBJ2-2, with 8 bases lining up with TRBD1. Germline V gene sequence: CDR1 MNHEY, CDR2 SMNVEV (reference sequence). Trimming removed 4 bases from V and 3 bases from J; junction bases left unmatched: 4. The length of the CDR3 is 15 residues. CDR3 protein: CASSYGQGHTGELFF. CDR3 nucleotides: TGTGCCAGCAGTTACGGACAGGGTCACACCGGGGAGCTGTTTTTT.

The chain uses TRBV20-1 and TRBJ1-2; D is ambiguous. The CDR3 has 11 residues. Germline lookup yields CDR1 DFQATT and CDR2 SNEGSKA (reference sequence). With 7 bases removed from V and 6 bases from J, the gap between germline ends came to 12 bases. The CDR3 bases are TGCAGTGTCAAGATTAAGGATGGCTACACCTTC. Amino acids: CSVKIKDGYTF.

The chain couples TRBV5-1 to TRBJ1-1; D might be TRBD1 (5 bases). The CDR3 extends over 15 amino acids. Deletions cut 0 bases from V and 2 bases from J, with 11 bases between. In germline, CDR1 is SGHRS, CDR2 YFSETQ. CDR3 sequence: CASSLGQRVNTEAFF. CDR3 nucleotide sequence: TGCGCCAGCAGCTTGGGACAGAGGGTAAACACTGAAGCTTTCTTT. Using reference TRBV5-1 and TRBJ1-1 for the parts outside the CDR3, the full variable domain is KAGVTQTPRYLIKTRGQQVTLSCSPISGHRSVSWYQQTPGQGLQFLFEYFSETQRNKGNFPGRFSGRQFSNSRSEMNVSTLELGDSALYLCASSLGQRVNTEAFFGQGTRLTVV.

The sample holds many counts of this clonotype. J is TRBJ1-2 and V is TRBV25-1; D is unresolved. V lost 6 bases and J lost 4, with 15 bases in between. The germline V gene encodes CDR1 MGHDK and CDR2 SYGVNS. The CDR3 contains 14 residues. Here the CDR3 reads CASRPSGSLYGYTF. CDR3 DNA: TGTGCCAGCAGACCCTCAGGCAGCCTCTATGGCTACACCTTC.

This clonotype was observed at least ten times. This rearrangement joins TRBV7-9 to TRBJ2-1; 9 bases agree with TRBD2. Germline trimming cut 9 bases from V and 7 bases from J; bases unmatched to any gene: 10. Germline V gene data show CDR1 as SEHNR and CDR2 as FQNEAQ (reference sequence). The CDR3 sequence is 14 residues long. This CDR3 is CASSIAGDENEQFF. The CDR3 bases are TGTGCCAGTTCTATAGCGGGAGACGAGAATGAGCAGTTCTTC.

The V call is TRBV7-6, the J call TRBJ1-1; D remains unclear. The V end was cut by 1 base, the J end by 4 bases, with 7 bases between. The CDR3 extends over 13 amino acids. Germline CDR1 is SGHVS and CDR2 is FNYEAQ. The CDR3, as DNA: TGTGCCAGCAGCTTAGGGGCGGTCACTGAAGCTTTCTTT. This gives the protein CASSLGAVTEAFF.

The sample holds a few counts of this clonotype. This chain joins TRBV28 and TRBJ1-5; D might be TRBD1 (5 bases). V was clipped by 6 bases and J by 7 bases, with 13 bases between them. CDR3 size: 13 residues. Germline V gene sequence: CDR1 MDHEN, CDR2 SYDVKM. CDR3: CASRQVSVQPQHF. Here the CDR3 DNA reads TGTGCCAGCAGACAGGTTTCGGTCCAGCCCCAGCATTTT.

The CDR3 sequence is CATHRVPGTGELFF. In nucleotides, the CDR3 is TGTGCCACCCACCGGGTCCCTGGCACCGGGGAGCTGTTTTTT. The chain employs TRBV6-2 or TRBV6-3 and TRBJ2-2; D gene uncertain. V lost 10 bases to trimming and J lost 4 bases, with 16 bases between them. The germline V gene has CDR1 MNHEY and CDR2 SVGEGT. The CDR3 loop spans 14 amino acids.

This clonotype was seen many times. The CDR3 nucleotides are TGTGCCAGTAGTATCTACAGGGGTAGCACAGATACGCAGTATTTT. It translates to CASSIYRGSTDTQYF. The chain joins TRBV19 to TRBJ2-3; 7 nucleotides agree with TRBD1. Germline V CDR1 and CDR2: LNHDA, SQIVND (reference sequence). The CDR3 length is 15 residues. With 3 bases clipped from V and 0 bases from J, the junction kept 3 bases outside the gene matches. Supplemented by reference TRBV19 and TRBJ2-3, the full variable domain reads DGGITQSPKYLFRKEGQNVTLSCEQNLNHDAMYWYRQDPGQGLRLIYYSQIVNDFQKGDIAEGYSVSREKKESFPLTVTSAQKNPTAFYLCASSIYRGSTDTQYFGPGTRLTVL.

In the case of this clonotype: This may be a read error, as it is one base from a much larger clone. CDR3 residues: CASTPQAFDNSEQYF. The CDR3, as DNA: TGTGCCAGCACCCCTCAGGCTTTTGATAACAGCGAGCAGTACTTC. The gene calls are TRBV7-2 and TRBJ2-7; D ambiguous. CDR1 and CDR2 (germline): SGHTA, FQGNSA. The CDR3 consists of 15 residues. V lost 7 bases, J lost 6 bases, and 22 bases lay in between.

A note on this clonotype: A much larger clonotype is one base distant, so this may be a read error. The rearrangement joins TRBV11-2 to TRBJ2-5; possible D gene TRBD1, 5 bases. Looked up from germline, CDR1 is SGHAT and CDR2 is FQNNGV. The CDR3 runs to 15 residues. The CDR3 region has the DNA TGTGCCAGAAGCTTAGATCTAGGGGTTGGGGAGACCCAGTACTTC. Amino acid sequence: CARSLDLGVGETQYF.

V and J are TRBV7-3 and TRBJ2-1, with TRBD2 matching 8 bases. Germline CDR1 reads SGHTA; CDR2 reads FQGTGA. V lost 5 bases to trimming and J lost 9 bases; unmatched junction nucleotides: 9. CDR3 length: 14 amino acids. The CDR3 loop reads CASSPSGSGSEQFF. The CDR3 DNA is TGTGCCAGCAGCCCCAGCGGGAGTGGGAGTGAGCAGTTCTTC.

The chain has TRBV3-1 and TRBJ1-1; D gene uncertain. The germline gives CDR1 LGHDT, CDR2 YNNKEL (reference sequence). The CDR3 has 14 amino acids. With 1 base removed from V and 1 base from J, the gap between germline ends came to 7 bases. CDR3 coding DNA: TGTGCCAGCAGCCAAGTTTTGCAGAACACTGAAGCTTTCTTT. It translates to CASSQVLQNTEAFF. Using reference TRBV3-1 and TRBJ1-1 for the parts outside the CDR3, the full variable domain is DTAVSQTPKYLVTQMGNDKSIKCEQNLGHDTMYWYKQDSKKFLKIMFSYNNKELIINETVPNRFSPKSPDKAHLNLHINSLELGDSAVYFCASSQVLQNTEAFFGQGTRLTVV.

This clonotype was seen a handful of times. V gene TRBV7-7 combines with J gene TRBJ2-1, with 7 bases aligning to TRBD2. J lost 7 bases, V lost 1 base, and 4 bases had no gene match. Per germline, CDR1 SSHAT and CDR2 FNYEAQ (reference sequence). The CDR3 totals 14 residues. CDR3 loop: CASSLVAGANEQFF. CDR3 nucleotide sequence: TGTGCCAGCAGCTTAGTGGCGGGAGCGAATGAGCAGTTCTTC.

The chain couples TRBV6-2 or TRBV6-3 to TRBJ2-5; no clear D gene. Trimming removed 4 bases at V and 7 bases at J, with 7 bases between. CDR1 is MNHEY and CDR2 is SVGEGT in the germline V gene. The CDR3 loop spans 11 amino acids. CDR3 nucleotide sequence: TGTGCCAGCAGTTTAGCCGGGACCCAGTACTTC. Protein product: CASSLAGTQYF.

The sample holds a few counts of this clonotype. CDR3 coding DNA: TGTGCCAGCAGCTCCCTTGGGGGCCAAGAGACCCAGTACTTC. Its protein is CASSSLGGQETQYF. The chain is built from TRBV7-2 and TRBJ2-5; either TRBD1 or TRBD2 may supply D (5 bases each). CDR1 and CDR2 from the germline V gene are SGHTA and FQGNSA. CDR3 length equals 14 residues. The V end lost 4 bases, the J end lost 1 base, and 10 bases lay between the germline ends. Combining the CDR3 with reference TRBV7-2 and TRBJ2-5 gives the whole variable domain GAGVSQSPSNKVTEKGKDVELRCDPISGHTALYWYRQSLGQGLEFLIYFQGNSAPDKSGLPSDRFSAERTGGSVSTLTIQRTQQEDSAVYLCASSSLGGQETQYFGPGTRLLVL.

This clonotype was seen ten or more times. V gene TRBV7-6 combines with J gene TRBJ2-1; D is unclear. V dropped 5 bases and J dropped 0 bases, with 11 bases sitting between them. The CDR3 runs to 15 residues. CDR1 and CDR2 (germline): SGHVS, FNYEAQ. The CDR3 loop is CASSPDLSSYNEQFF. Written as DNA, the CDR3 is TGTGCCAGCAGCCCGGACCTGAGCTCCTACAATGAGCAGTTCTTC.

The table lists this clonotype with many counts. The CDR3 DNA sequence: TGTGCCAGCAGAGGACGGCTCTATGGCTACACCTTC. Amino acid sequence: CASRGRLYGYTF. This rearrangement joins TRBV12-3 or TRBV12-4 to TRBJ1-2; D not resolved. The CDR3 extends over 12 amino acids. V lost 6 bases to trimming and J lost 4 bases, with 9 bases between them.

This clonotype was seen ten or more times. The junction differs from germline at one of its ends, possibly a read error. V usage is TRBV7-7 and J usage is TRBJ1-4, with a possible D match to TRBD1 (5 bases). Germline values: CDR1 SSHAT, CDR2 FNYEAQ (reference sequence). This CDR3 is 14 amino acids long. The CDR3 spells CASRYRSTNEKLFF. The CDR3 nucleotides read TGTGCTAGCAGATACAGGTCAACTAATGAAAAACTGTTTTTT.

The V gene is TRBV18, the J gene TRBJ1-5; 7 bases align to TRBD1. Germline CDR1 KGHSH, CDR2 LQKENI. This CDR3 region has 18 residues. The junction had 9 bases not matched to a gene; V was cut back by 1 base and J by 0 bases. CDR3 sequence (DNA): TGTGCCAGCTCACCACGGCTAACAGGGGAAGATAGCAATCAGCCCCAGCATTTT. Its protein product is CASSPRLTGEDSNQPQHF.

This clonotype was observed a few times. The rearrangement uses TRBV15 and TRBJ1-2, with 7 bases that match TRBD1. V was clipped by 5 bases and J by 0 bases; unmatched bases: 9. Germline CDR1 reads LNHNV; CDR2 reads YYDKDF (reference sequence). The CDR3 extends over 16 amino acids. This chain's CDR3 is CATSGDRAPANYGYTF. The CDR3 DNA reads as TGTGCCACCAGCGGTGACAGGGCCCCGGCTAACTATGGCTACACCTTC.

This clonotype was counted between two and nine times. The rearrangement uses TRBV19 and TRBJ1-2; D remains ambiguous. The CDR3 consists of 10 residues. Germline assignment: CDR1 LNHDA and CDR2 SQIVND (reference sequence). The V and J ends lost 8 bases and 6 bases respectively, with 7 bases between them. The CDR3 nucleotides are TGTGCCAGTTCCCAGAATGGCTACACCTTC. Translating gives CASSQNGYTF.

The chain employs TRBV20-1 and TRBJ1-5; 10 nucleotides line up with TRBD1. Germline V lookup: CDR1 DFQATT, CDR2 SNEGSKA (reference sequence). CDR3 length: 13 residues. Losses at the gene ends were 6 bases for V and 5 bases for J; bases not matched to a gene: 4. CDR3 sequence reads: CSALTGGDQPQHF. The CDR3 DNA reads TGCAGTGCCCTGACAGGGGGCGATCAGCCCCAGCATTTT.

This clonotype was counted ten times or more. The V and J genes are TRBV28 and TRBJ1-1; D is possibly TRBD1 (6 bases). Trimming stripped 3 bases from V and 7 bases from J, with 6 bases between. This CDR3 region has 11 residues. Per germline, CDR1 MDHEN and CDR2 SYDVKM. CDR3 in amino acids: CASSLDSEAFF. DNA of the CDR3: TGTGCCAGCAGTTTGGACAGTGAAGCTTTCTTT. Combining the CDR3 with reference TRBV28 and TRBJ1-1 gives the whole variable domain DVKVTQSSRYLVKRTGEKVFLECVQDMDHENMFWYRQDPGLGLRLIYFSYDVKMKEKGDIPEGYSVSREKKERFSLILESASTNQTSMYLCASSLDSEAFFGQGTRLTVV.